The 9 T cell receptor beta chains in this list originate from one sample, sequenced in a study of T cell repertoires in cytomegalovirus infection (dated by TCRdb to 2018 to 2020). Explained via the paper, the treatment or condition label denotes: in vitro stimulation with specific CMV peptide epitopes to enrich CMV-specific T cells. The data were produced on an Illumina HiSeq 1500. The public sequencing data were trimmed at Q25 with fastp and processed into clonotypes with MiXCR by TCRdb, which kept only in-frame beta chains. CDR3 protein duplicates are merged, each entry listing the most common genes and DNA. The sample table contains some 940,000 distinct CDR3 sequences; only one count was recorded for roughly 30% of them. The top ten clones comprise 11% to 15% of the sample. These receptors' targets are unknown. The sample in question was cultured CD8+ T cells from PBMCs, obtained from culture after CMV antigen stimulation. These receptors were taken from a human donor in good health (CMV status not recorded). Some clones in this sample may be carry-over from other donors' samples.

The chain combines TRBV24-1 with TRBJ2-6; the D gene could be TRBD1 or TRBD2 (5 bases each). The CDR3 length is 15 residues. Trimming shortened V by 9 bases and J by 0 bases, and 11 bases separated the two germline ends. CDR1 and CDR2 from the germline V gene are KGHDR and SFDVKD. The CDR3 DNA reads as TGTGCCACCGCAGGGACCATCTCTGGGGCCAACGTCCTGACTTTC. Amino acids: CATAGTISGANVLTF.

V is TRBV20-1 and J is TRBJ2-1; perhaps D is TRBD1 or TRBD2 (5 bases each). The germline V gene has CDR1 DFQATT and CDR2 SNEGSKA (reference sequence). The V end lost 0 bases, the J end lost 3 bases, and 18 bases lay between the germline ends. This CDR3 spans 17 amino acids. In nucleotides, the CDR3 is TGCAGTGCTAGAGATTATGGAGCATTGGGGGACTACAATGAGCAGTTCTTC. Translating it yields CSARDYGALGDYNEQFF.

This clonotype has just a few counts. This sequence joins TRBV7-6 and TRBJ1-2; possible D gene TRBD1, 6 bases. Germline V lookup: CDR1 SGHVS, CDR2 FNYEAQ. The CDR3 is 17 residues long. The germline V and J ends were trimmed by 1 base and 2 bases, with 17 bases remaining between them. This CDR3 is CASSLVPSKDRNYGYTF. In DNA, the CDR3 is TGTGCCAGCAGCTTAGTCCCGTCTAAAGACAGGAACTATGGCTACACCTTC. The full variable domain, rest sourced from reference TRBV7-6 and TRBJ1-2, is GAGVSQSPRYKVTKRGQDVALRCDPISGHVSLYWYRQALGQGPEFLTYFNYEAQQDKSGLPNDRFSAERPEGSISTLTIQRTEQRDSAMYRCASSLVPSKDRNYGYTFGSGTRLTVV.

The J gene is TRBJ2-1, the V gene TRBV19; 11 bases agree with TRBD2. Germline-derived CDR1 and CDR2 are LNHDA and SQIVND (reference sequence). The CDR3 spans 21 residues. Unmatched junction bases numbered 20, after V lost 5 bases and J lost 2 bases. In nucleotides, the CDR3 is TGTGCCAGTAGTTCCATTTTTAGCGGGGGGGCCGAAGAATCGCCCTACAATGAGCAGTTCTTC. It yields the protein CASSSIFSGGAEESPYNEQFF.

This clonotype showed up just a few times. The chain joins TRBV6-5 to TRBJ2-2; D perhaps matches TRBD2 (5 bases). The ends were cut back, 2 bases at V and 0 bases at J, with 13 bases in the middle. CDR3 size: 17 residues. Per the germline V gene, CDR1 is MNHEY and CDR2 is SVGAGI. The CDR3 is CASSYPPPGSNTGELFF. The CDR3 coding sequence is TGTGCCAGCAGTTACCCCCCACCGGGGTCGAACACCGGGGAGCTGTTTTTT.

This chain joins TRBV7-6 and TRBJ2-2; D tentatively fits TRBD1 or TRBD2 (6 bases each). The CDR3 is 16 residues long. Trimming shortened V by 2 bases and J by 1 base, and 11 bases separated the two germline ends. Germline CDR1 SGHVS, CDR2 FNYEAQ. CDR3 amino acids: CASSLIGGLNTGELFF. For the CDR3, the DNA is TGTGCCAGCAGCTTAATCGGGGGCCTGAACACCGGGGAGCTGTTTTTT.

V and J are TRBV6-2 or TRBV6-3 and TRBJ2-7; D remains unclear. This CDR3 is built from 13 residues. Trimming removed 2 bases at V and 6 bases at J, with 11 bases between. Germline CDR1 MNHEY, CDR2 SVGEGT. CDR3 amino acids: CASSYRPFGEQYF. The DNA for the CDR3 is TGTGCCAGCAGTTACAGACCCTTTGGCGAGCAGTACTTC.

At least ten counts were recorded for this clonotype. The chain combines TRBV7-8 with TRBJ2-1; the match to TRBD2 covers 14 bases. The trim removed 0 bases at V and 8 bases at J, leaving 3 bases unmatched. This CDR3 contains 16 residues. Germline values: CDR1 SGHVS, CDR2 FQNEAQ. CDR3 protein: CASSLASGLAGDEQFF. Here the CDR3 DNA reads TGTGCCAGCAGCTTAGCGTCGGGACTAGCGGGGGATGAGCAGTTCTTC.

The V call is TRBV3-1, the J call TRBJ2-7, with 7 bases lining up with TRBD2. Germline lookup yields CDR1 LGHDT and CDR2 YNNKEL (reference sequence). V lost 1 base to trimming and J lost 3 bases; unmatched junction nucleotides: 3. This CDR3 region has 14 residues. CDR3 sequence: CASSQAVAGYEQYF. In DNA, the CDR3 is TGTGCCAGCAGCCAAGCGGTAGCGGGCTACGAGCAGTACTTC.